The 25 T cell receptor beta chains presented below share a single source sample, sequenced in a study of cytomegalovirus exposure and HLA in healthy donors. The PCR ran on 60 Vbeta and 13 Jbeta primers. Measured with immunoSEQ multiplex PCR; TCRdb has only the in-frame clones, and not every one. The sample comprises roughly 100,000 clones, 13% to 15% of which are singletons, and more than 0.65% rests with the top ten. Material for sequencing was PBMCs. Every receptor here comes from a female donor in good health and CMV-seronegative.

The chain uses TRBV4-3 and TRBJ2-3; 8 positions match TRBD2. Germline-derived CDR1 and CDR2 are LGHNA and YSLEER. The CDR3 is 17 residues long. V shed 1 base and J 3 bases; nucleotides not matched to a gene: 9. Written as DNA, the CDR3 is TGCGCCAGCAGCCAAGTCTTCAGCGGGAGTTGGACAGATACGCAGTATTTT. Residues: CASSQVFSGSWTDTQYF.

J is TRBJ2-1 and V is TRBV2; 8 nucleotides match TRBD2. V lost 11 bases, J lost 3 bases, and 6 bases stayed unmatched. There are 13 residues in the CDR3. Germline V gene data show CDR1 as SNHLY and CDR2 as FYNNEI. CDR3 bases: TGTGCCGACCAGGGACTAGACTACAATGAGCAGTTCTTC. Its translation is CADQGLDYNEQFF.

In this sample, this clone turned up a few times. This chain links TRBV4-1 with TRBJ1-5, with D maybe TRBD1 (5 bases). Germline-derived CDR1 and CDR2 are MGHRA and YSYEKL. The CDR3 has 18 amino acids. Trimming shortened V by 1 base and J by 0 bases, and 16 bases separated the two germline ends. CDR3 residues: CASSQVQGGLGSNQPQHF. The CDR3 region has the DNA TGCGCCAGCAGCCAAGTTCAGGGAGGATTAGGTAGCAATCAGCCCCAGCATTTT.

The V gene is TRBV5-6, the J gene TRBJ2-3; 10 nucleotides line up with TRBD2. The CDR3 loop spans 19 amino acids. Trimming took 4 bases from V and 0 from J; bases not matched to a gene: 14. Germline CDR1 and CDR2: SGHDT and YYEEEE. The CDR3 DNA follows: TGTGCCAGCAGCCCCCCGGGTAGCGGGGGGTTCCTTAGCACAGATACGCAGTATTTT. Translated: CASSPPGSGGFLSTDTQYF.

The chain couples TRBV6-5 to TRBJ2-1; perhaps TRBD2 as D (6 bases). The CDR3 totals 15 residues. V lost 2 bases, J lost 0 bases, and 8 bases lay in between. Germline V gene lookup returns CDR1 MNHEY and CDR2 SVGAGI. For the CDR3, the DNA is TGTGCCAGCAGTTACCGGGGGAGCTCCTACAATGAGCAGTTCTTC. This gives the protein CASSYRGSSYNEQFF.

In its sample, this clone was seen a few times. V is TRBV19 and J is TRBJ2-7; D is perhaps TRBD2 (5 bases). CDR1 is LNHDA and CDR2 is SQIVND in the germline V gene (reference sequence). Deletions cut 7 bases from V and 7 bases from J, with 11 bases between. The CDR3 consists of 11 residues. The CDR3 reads CASTSGREQYF. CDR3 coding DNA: TGTGCCAGTACCTCGGGAAGGGAGCAGTACTTC.

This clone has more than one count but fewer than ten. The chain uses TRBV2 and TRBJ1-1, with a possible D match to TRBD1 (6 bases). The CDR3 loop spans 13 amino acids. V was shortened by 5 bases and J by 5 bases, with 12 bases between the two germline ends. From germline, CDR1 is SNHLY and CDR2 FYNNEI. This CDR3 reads CASSTRGATEAFF. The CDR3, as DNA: TGTGCCAGCAGTACCCGGGGGGCGACTGAAGCTTTCTTT. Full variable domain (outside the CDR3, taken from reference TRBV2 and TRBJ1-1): EPEVTQTPSHQVTQMGQEVILRCVPISNHLYFYWYRQILGQKVEFLVSFYNNEISEKSEIFDDQFSVERPDGSNFTLKIRSTKLEDSAMYFCASSTRGATEAFFGQGTRLTVV.

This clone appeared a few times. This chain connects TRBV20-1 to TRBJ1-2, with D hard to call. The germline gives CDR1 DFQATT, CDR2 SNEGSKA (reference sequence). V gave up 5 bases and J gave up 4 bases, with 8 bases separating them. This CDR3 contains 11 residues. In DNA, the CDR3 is TGCAGTGCTTTGGCAGTCTATGGCTACACCTTC. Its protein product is CSALAVYGYTF.

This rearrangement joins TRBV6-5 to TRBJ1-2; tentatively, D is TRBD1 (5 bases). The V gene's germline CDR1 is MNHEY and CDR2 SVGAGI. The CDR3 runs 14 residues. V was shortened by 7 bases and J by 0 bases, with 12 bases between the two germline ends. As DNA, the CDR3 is TGTGCCAGCACCGGCGACAGAGCTAACTATGGCTACACCTTC. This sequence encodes CASTGDRANYGYTF.

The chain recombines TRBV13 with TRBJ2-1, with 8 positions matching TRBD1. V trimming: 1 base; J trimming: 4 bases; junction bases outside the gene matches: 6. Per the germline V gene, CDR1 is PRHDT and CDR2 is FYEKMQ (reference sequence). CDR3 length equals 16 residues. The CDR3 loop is CASSLVRDRPYNEQFF. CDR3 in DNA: TGTGCCAGCAGCTTAGTACGGGACAGGCCTTACAATGAGCAGTTCTTC.

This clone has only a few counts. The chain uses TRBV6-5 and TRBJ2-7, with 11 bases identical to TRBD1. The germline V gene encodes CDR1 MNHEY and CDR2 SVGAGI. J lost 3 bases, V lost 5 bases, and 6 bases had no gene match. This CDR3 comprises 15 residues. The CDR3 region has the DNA TGTGCCAGCAGTAGGACAGGGGGCATAATCTACGAGCAGTACTTC. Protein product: CASSRTGGIIYEQYF.

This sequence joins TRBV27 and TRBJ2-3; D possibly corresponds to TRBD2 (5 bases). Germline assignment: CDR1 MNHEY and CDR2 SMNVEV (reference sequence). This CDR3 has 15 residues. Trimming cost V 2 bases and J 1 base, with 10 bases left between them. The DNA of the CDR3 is TGTGCCAGCAGTTTAAGTAGGCGGGGCACAGATACGCAGTATTTT. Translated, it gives CASSLSRRGTDTQYF.

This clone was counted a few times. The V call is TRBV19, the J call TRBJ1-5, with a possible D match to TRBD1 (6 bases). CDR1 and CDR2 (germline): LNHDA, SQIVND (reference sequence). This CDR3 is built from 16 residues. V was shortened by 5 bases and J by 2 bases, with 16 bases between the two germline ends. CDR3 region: CASSVGPGVGNQPQHF. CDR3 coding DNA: TGTGCCAGTAGTGTAGGCCCAGGGGTAGGCAATCAGCCCCAGCATTTT.

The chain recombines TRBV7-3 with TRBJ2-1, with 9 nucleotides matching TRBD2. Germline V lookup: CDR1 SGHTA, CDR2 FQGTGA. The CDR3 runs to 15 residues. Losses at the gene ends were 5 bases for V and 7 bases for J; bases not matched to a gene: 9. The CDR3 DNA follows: TGTGCCAGCAGCCACGCTAGCGGGATGCGGAATGAGCAGTTCTTC. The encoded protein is CASSHASGMRNEQFF.

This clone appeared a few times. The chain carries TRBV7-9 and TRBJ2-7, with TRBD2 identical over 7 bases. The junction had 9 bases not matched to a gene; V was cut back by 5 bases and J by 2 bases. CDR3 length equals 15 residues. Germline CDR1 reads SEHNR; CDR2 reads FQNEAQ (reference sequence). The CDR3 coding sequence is TGTGCCAGCAGCAGGGGAGGGAAAACGGCCTACGAGCAGTACTTC. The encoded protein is CASSRGGKTAYEQYF.

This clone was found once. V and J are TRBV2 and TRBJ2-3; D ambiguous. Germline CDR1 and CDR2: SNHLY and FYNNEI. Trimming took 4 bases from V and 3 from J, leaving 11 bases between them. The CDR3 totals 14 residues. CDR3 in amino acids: CASSVARETDTQYF. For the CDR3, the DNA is TGTGCCAGCAGTGTTGCTAGAGAGACAGATACGCAGTATTTT.

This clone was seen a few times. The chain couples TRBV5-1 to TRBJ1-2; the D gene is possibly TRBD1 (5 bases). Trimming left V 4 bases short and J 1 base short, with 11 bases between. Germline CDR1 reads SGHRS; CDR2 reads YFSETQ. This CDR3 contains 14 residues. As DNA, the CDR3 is TGCGCCAGCAGCCCCGGGGACTTTAACTATGGCTACACCTTC. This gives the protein CASSPGDFNYGYTF. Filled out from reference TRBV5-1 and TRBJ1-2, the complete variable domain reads KAGVTQTPRYLIKTRGQQVTLSCSPISGHRSVSWYQQTPGQGLQFLFEYFSETQRNKGNFPGRFSGRQFSNSRSEMNVSTLELGDSALYLCASSPGDFNYGYTFGSGTRLTVV.

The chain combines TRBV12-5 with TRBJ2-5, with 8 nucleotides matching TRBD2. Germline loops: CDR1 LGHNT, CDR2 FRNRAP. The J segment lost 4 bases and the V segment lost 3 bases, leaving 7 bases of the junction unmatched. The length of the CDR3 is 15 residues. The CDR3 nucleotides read TGTGCTAGTGGTTTCAACCTCGGGGGGGTAGAGACCCAGTACTTC. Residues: CASGFNLGGVETQYF.

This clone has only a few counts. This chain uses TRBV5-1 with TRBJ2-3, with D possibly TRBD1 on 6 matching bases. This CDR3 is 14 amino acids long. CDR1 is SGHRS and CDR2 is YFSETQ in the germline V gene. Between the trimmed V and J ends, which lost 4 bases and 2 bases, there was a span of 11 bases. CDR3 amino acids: CASSLWGLTDTQYF. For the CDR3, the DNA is TGCGCCAGCAGCCTATGGGGGCTCACAGATACGCAGTATTTT.

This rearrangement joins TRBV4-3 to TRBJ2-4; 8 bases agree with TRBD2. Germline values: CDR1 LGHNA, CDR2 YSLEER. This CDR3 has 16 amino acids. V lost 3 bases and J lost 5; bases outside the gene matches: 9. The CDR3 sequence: CASSHSTGGGENIQYF. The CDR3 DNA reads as TGCGCCAGCAGCCACTCGACGGGGGGGGGCGAAAACATTCAGTACTTC.

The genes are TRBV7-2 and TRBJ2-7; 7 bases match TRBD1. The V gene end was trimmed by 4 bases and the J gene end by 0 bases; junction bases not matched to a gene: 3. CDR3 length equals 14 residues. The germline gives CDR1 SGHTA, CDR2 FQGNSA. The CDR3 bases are TGTGCCAGCAGCTCTGGGGACAGCTCCTACGAGCAGTACTTC. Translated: CASSSGDSSYEQYF.

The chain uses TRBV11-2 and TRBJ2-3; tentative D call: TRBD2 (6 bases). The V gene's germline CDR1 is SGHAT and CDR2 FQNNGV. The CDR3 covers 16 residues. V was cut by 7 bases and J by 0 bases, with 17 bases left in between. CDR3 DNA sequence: TGTGCCAGCAAGTCCACCCGGGGGAGAAGCACAGATACGCAGTATTTT. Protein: CASKSTRGRSTDTQYF.

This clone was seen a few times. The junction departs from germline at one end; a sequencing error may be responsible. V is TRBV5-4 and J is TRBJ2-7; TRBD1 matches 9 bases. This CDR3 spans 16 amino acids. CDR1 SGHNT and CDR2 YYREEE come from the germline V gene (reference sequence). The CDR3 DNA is TGTGCCAGCAGCCCGGTCTCCGGGACAGGGAACTACGGGCAGTACTTC. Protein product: CASSPVSGTGNYGQYF.

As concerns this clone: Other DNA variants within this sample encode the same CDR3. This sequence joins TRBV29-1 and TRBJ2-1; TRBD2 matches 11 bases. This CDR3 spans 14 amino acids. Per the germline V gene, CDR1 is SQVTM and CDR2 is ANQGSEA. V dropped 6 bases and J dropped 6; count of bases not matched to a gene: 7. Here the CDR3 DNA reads TGCAGCGTGGACTCACTAGCGGGAGTCAATGAGCAGTTCTTC. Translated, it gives CSVDSLAGVNEQFF.

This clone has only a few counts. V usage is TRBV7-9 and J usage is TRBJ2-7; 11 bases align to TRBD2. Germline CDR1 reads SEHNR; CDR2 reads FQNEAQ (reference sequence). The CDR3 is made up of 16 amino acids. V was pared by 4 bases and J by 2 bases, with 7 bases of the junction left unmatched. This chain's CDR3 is CASSSIAGGRTYEQYF. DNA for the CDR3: TGTGCCAGCAGCTCCATAGCGGGAGGGAGAACCTACGAGCAGTACTTC.